The present entry profiles one T cell receptor beta chain with its context. The data belong to a study of blood T cell repertoires in COVID-19. Whole-study context: Italy, Spain and the United States were the sources of the convalescent and acute COVID-19 samples.

The CDR3 consists of 16 residues. Per the germline V gene, CDR1 is SGHDT and CDR2 is YYEEEE. Trimming took off 5 bases at V and 4 bases at J, with 18 bases between the two ends. Here immunoSEQ multiplex PCR was the method, and the copy in TCRdb shows in-frame clones only, minus some. The repertoire holds some 55,000 clones, with about 87% as singletons. This receptor was taken from a man in his 60s with acute or convalescent COVID-19. Sequenced sample: peripheral blood. This chain connects TRBV5-6 to TRBJ2-2, with D tentatively TRBD1 (5 bases). As DNA, the CDR3 is TGTGCCAGCAGTAACCAGGGATACCTGGCCACCGGGGAGCTGTTTTTT. It encodes CASSNQGYLATGELFF.